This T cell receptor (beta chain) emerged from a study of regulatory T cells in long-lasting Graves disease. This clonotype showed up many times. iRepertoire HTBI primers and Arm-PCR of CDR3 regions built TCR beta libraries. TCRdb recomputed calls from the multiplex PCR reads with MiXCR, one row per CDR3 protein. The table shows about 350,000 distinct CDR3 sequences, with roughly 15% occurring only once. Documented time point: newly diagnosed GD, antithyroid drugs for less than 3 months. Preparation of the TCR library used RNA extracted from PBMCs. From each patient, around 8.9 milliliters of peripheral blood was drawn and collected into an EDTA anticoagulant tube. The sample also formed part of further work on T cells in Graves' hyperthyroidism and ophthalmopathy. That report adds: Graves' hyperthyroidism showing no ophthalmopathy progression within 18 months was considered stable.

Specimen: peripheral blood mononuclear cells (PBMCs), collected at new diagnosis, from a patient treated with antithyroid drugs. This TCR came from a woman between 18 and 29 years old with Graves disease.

This CDR3 is CASSLASGTDTQYF. The DNA of the CDR3 is TGTGCCAGCAGCTTAGCTAGCGGCACAGATACGCAGTATTTT. The chain carries TRBV11-3 and TRBJ2-3, with a weak D call TRBD2 (6 bases). This CDR3 region has 14 residues. CDR1 is SGHNT, CDR2 YENEEA, per germline. V dropped 1 base and J dropped 1 base, with 6 bases sitting between them.